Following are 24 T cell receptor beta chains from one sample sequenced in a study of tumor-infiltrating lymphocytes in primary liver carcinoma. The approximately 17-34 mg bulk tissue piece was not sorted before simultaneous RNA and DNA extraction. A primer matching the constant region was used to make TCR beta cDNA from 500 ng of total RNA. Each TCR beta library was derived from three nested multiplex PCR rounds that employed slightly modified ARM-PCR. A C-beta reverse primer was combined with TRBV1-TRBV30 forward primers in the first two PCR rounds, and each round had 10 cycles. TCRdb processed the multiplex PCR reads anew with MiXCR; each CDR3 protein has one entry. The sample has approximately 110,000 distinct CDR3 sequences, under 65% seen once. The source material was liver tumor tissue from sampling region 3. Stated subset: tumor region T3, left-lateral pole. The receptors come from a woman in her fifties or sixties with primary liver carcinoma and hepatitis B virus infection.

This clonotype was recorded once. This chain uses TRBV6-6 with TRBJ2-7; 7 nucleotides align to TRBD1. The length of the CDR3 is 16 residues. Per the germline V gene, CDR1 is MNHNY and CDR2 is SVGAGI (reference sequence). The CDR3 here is CAGSYSGQRSSYEQYF. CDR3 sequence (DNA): TGTGCTGGCAGTTACTCGGGACAGAGGAGCTCTTACGAGCAGTACTTC.

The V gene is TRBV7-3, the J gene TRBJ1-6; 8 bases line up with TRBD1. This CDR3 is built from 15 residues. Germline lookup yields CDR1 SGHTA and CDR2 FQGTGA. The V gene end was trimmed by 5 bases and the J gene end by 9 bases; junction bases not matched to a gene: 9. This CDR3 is CASSPAGQGRSPLHF. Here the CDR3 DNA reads TGTGCCAGCAGCCCCGCAGGACAGGGACGTTCACCCCTCCACTTT.

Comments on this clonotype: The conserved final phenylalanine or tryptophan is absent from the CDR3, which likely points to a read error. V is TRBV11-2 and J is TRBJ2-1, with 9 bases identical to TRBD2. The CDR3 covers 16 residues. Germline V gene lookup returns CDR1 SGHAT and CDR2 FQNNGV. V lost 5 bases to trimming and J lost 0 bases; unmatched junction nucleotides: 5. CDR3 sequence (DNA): TGTGCCAGCAGCGAATCGCGGGGGGGCTCCTACAATGAGCAGTTCTTA. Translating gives CASSESRGGSYNEQFL.

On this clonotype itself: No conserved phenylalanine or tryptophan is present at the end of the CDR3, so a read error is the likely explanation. DNA for the CDR3: TGTAGCGTTGAAAGGGCAGGGAGGGGCGGCTACACCCTC. Translating gives CSVERAGRGGYTL. The rearrangement links TRBV29-1 to TRBJ1-2; a possible D gene is TRBD1 (5 bases). Germline V gene lookup returns CDR1 SQVTM and CDR2 ANQGSEA. There are 13 residues in the CDR3.

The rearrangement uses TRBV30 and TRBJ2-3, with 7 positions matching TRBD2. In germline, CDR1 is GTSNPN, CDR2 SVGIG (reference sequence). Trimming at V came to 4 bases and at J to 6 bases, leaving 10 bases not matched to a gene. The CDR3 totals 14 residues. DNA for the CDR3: TGTGCCTGGAATGAGGGGCGGGAGACTGATACGCAGTATTTT. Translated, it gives CAWNEGRETDTQYF.

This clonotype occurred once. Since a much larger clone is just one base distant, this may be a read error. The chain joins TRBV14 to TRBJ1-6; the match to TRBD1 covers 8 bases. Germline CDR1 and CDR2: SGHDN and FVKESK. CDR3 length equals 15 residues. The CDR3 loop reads CVSSQTGVWNSPLHF. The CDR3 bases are TGTGTCAGCAGCCAGACAGGGGTGTGGAATTCACCCCTCCACTTT. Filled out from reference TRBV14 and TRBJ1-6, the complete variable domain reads EAGVTQFPSHSVIEKGQTVTLRCDPISGHDNLYWYRRVMGKEIKFLLHFVKESKQDESGMPNNRFLAERTGGTYSTLKVQPAELEDSGVYFCVSSQTGVWNSPLHFGNGTRLTVT.

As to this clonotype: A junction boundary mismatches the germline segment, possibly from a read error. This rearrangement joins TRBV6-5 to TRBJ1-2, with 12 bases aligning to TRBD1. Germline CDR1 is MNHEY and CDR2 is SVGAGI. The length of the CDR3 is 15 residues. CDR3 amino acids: CSSRPGTGGDQGYTF. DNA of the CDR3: TGTTCCAGCAGACCCGGGACAGGGGGCGATCAGGGCTACACCTTC.

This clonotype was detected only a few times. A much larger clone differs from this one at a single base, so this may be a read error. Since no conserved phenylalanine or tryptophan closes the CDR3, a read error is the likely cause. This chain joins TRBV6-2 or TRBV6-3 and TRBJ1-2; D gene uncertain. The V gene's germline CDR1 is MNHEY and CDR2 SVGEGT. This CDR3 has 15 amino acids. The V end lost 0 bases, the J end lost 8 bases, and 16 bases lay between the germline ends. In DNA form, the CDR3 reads TGTGCCAGCAGTTACTCGCCGGAGATTTCGGAAGGCTACACCATC. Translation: CASSYSPEISEGYTI.

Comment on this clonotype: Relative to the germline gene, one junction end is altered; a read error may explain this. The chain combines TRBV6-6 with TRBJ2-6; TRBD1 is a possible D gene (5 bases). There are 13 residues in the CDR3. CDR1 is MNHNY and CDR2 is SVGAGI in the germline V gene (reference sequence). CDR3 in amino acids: CASSLPGANILTF. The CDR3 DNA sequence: TGTGCCAGCAGTCTACCTGGGGCCAACATCCTGACGTTC.

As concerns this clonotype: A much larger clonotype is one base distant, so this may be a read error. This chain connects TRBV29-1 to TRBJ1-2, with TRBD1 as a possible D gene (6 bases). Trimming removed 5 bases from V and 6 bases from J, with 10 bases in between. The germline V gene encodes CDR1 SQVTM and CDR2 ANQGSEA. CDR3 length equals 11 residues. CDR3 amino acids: CSVLTGNGYTF. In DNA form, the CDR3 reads TGCAGCGTTCTGACAGGAAATGGCTACACCTTC.

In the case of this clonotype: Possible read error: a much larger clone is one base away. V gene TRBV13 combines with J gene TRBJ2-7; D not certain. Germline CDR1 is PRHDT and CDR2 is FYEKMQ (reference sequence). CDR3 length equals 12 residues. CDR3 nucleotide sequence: TGTGCCAGCAGCCAGGTCTCCTACGAGAAGTACTTC. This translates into CASSQVSYEKYF. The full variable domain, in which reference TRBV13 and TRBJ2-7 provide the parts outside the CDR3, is AAGVIQSPRHLIKEKRETATLKCYPIPRHDTVYWYQQGPGQDPQFLISFYEKMQSDKGSIPDRFSAQQFSDYHSELNMSSLELGDSALYFCASSQVSYEKYFGPGTRLTVT.

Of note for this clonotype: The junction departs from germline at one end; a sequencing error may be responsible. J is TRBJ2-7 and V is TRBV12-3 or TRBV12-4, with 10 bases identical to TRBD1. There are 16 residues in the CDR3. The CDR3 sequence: CAGSLRDRGSSYEQYF. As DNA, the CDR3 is TGTGCCGGCAGTCTCCGGGACAGGGGCAGCTCCTACGAGCAGTACTTC.

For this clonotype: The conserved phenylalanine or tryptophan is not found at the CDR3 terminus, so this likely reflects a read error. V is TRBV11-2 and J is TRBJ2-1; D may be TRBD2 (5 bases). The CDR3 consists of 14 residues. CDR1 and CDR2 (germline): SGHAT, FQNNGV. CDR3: CASSPDSRYREQFL. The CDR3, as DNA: TGCGCCAGCAGTCCGGACTCGAGATATAGGGAGCAGTTCCTC.

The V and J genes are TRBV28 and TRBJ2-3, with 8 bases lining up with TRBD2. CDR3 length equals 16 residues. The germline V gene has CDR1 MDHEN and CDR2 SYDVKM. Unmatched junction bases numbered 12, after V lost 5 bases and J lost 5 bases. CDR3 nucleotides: TGTGCCAGCAGTCCATCTTGGCGGGAGGTTGGAGATACGCAGTATTTT. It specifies CASSPSWREVGDTQYF.

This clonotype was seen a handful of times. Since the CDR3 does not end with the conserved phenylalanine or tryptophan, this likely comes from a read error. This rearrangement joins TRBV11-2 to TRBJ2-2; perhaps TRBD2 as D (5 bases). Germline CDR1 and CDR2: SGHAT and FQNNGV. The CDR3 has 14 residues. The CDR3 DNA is TGTGCCAGCAGCTTAGCGGGTGGCACCGGGGAACTGTTTTCT. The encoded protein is CASSLAGGTGELFS.

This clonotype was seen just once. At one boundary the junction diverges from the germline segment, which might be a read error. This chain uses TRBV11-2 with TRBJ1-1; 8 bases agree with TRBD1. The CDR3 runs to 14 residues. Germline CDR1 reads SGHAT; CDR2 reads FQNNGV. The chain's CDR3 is CVSSLTRGRAEAFF. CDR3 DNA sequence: TGTGTCAGCAGTTTAACCAGGGGGCGAGCTGAGGCTTTCTTT.

DNA of the CDR3: TGTGCCACCAGACGGGTTCGGAGAGGAACTGAGCAGTTCTTC. This codes for CATRRVRRGTEQFF. V and J are TRBV11-2 and TRBJ2-1; no clear D gene. Between the trimmed V and J ends, which lost 10 bases and 9 bases, there was a span of 22 bases. CDR3 length equals 14 residues. In germline, CDR1 is SGHAT, CDR2 FQNNGV.

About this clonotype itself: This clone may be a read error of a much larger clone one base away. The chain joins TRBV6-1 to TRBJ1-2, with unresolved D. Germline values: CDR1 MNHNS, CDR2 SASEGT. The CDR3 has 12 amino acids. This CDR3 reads CANSEQGHGYTF. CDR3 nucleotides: TGTGCCAACAGTGAACAAGGCCATGGCTACACCTTC.

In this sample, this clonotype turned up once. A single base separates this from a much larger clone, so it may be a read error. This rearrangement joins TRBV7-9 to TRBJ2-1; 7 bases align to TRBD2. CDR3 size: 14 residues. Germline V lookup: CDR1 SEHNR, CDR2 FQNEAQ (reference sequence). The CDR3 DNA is TGTACCAGCAGCTTATCGGGAGGCCCCAATGAGCAGTTCTTC. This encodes CTSSLSGGPNEQFF.

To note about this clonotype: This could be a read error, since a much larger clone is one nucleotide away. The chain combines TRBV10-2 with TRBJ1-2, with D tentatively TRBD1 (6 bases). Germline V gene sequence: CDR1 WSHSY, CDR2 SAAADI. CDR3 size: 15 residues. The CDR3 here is CASSELDGGGYGCTF. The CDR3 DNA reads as TGCGCCAGCAGTGAGTTGGACGGGGGGGGCTATGGCTGCACCTTC.

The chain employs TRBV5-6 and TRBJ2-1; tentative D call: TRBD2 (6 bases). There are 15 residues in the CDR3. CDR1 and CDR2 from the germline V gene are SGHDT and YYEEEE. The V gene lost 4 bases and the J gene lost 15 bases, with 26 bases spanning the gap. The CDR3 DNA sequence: TGTGCCAGCAGCACCGGGACTGGCGGGAAGGTGGCCCTGTTCTTC. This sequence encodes CASSTGTGGKVALFF.

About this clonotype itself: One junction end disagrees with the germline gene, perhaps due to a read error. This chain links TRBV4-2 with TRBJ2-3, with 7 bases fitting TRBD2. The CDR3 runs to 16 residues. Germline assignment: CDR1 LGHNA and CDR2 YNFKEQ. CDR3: CASSQDMAGEANTQYF. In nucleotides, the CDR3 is TGTGCCAGCAGCCAAGATATGGCGGGAGAGGCAAATACACAGTATTTT.

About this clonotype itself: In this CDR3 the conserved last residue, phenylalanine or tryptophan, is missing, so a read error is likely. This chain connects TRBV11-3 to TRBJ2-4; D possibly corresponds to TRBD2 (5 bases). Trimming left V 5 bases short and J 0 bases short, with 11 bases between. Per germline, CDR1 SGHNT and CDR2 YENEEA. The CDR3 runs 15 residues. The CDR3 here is CASSPRGLAKNIQYL. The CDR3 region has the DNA TGTGCCAGCAGCCCACGGGGTTTAGCCAAAAACATTCAGTACCTT.

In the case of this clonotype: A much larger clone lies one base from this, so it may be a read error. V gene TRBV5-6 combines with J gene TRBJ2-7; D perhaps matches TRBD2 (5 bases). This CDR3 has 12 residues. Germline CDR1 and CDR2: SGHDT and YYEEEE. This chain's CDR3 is CASSFGRYEEYF. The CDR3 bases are TGTGCCAGCAGCTTTGGGAGATACGAGGAGTACTTC. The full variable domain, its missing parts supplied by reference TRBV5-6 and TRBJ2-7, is DAGVTQSPTHLIKTRGQQVTLRCSPKSGHDTVSWYQQALGQGPQFIFQYYEEEERQRGNFPDRFSGHQFPNYSSELNVNALLLGDSALYLCASSFGRYEEYFGPGTRLTVT.